Following are 18 T cell receptor beta chains from one sample sequenced in a study of human T cells and chemical hapten exposure. Time point here: patch test 2, 6 weeks after DPC sensitization. Treatment defined: therapeutic diphenylcyclopropenone sensitization with weekly scalp DPC. MiXCR, applied by TCRdb to the RACE reads, yields one record per CDR3 protein. The data hold 110,000 or so distinct CDR3 sequences, with less than 10% observed a single time. The specimen comprised whole blood, sampled in connection with sensitization to the hapten diphenylcyclopropenone (DPC). These receptor sequences come from a woman aged 40 to 50 with alopecia areata. Some clones in this sample may be carry-over from other donors' samples.

The chain is built from TRBV13 and TRBJ2-7; perhaps TRBD1 as D (6 bases). Germline V gene lookup returns CDR1 PRHDT and CDR2 FYEKMQ (reference sequence). Trimming shortened V by 4 bases and J by 2 bases, and 12 bases separated the two germline ends. CDR3 size: 14 residues. CDR3 sequence (DNA): TGTGCCAGCAGCTCCCTGGACAGCACCTACGAGCAGTACTTC. The encoded protein is CASSSLDSTYEQYF.

This clonotype was detected a few times. The chain carries TRBV4-3 and TRBJ2-7; a possible D gene is TRBD1 (5 bases). Germline V lookup: CDR1 LGHNA, CDR2 YSLEER. V was trimmed by 1 base and J by 3 bases, leaving 16 bases between them. The CDR3 consists of 16 residues. The CDR3: CASSQGIQGSYYEQYF. The CDR3 nucleotides read TGCGCCAGCAGCCAAGGGATTCAGGGCTCCTACTACGAGCAGTACTTC.

This clonotype was picked up a small number of times. The chain couples TRBV5-1 to TRBJ2-3; 11 bases line up with TRBD2. Germline V gene lookup returns CDR1 SGHRS and CDR2 YFSETQ. J gave up 4 bases and V 5 bases, and 0 bases lay outside the gene matches. The CDR3 is 13 residues long. This chain's CDR3 is CASRGLAADTQYF. As DNA, the CDR3 is TGCGCCAGCAGGGGACTAGCGGCAGATACGCAGTATTTT.

This clonotype showed up many times. The genes are TRBV11-2 and TRBJ1-1; D possibly corresponds to TRBD1 (6 bases). The CDR3 runs to 14 residues. The V end was cut by 3 bases, the J end by 4 bases, with 12 bases between. CDR1 is SGHAT, CDR2 FQNNGV, per germline. CDR3 sequence (DNA): TGTGCCAGCAGCTTCTCCAGGGGAGGCACTGAAGCTTTCTTT. The encoded protein is CASSFSRGGTEAFF.

V is TRBV4-1 and J is TRBJ1-1; 7 positions match TRBD1. In germline, CDR1 is MGHRA, CDR2 YSYEKL. The CDR3 runs 15 residues. Trimming cost V 2 bases and J 0 bases; bases outside gene matches: 3. The CDR3 sequence is CASSQRQGMNTEAFF. DNA of the CDR3: TGCGCCAGCAGCCAACGACAGGGTATGAACACTGAAGCTTTCTTT.

This clonotype has at least ten counts. This chain joins TRBV7-9 and TRBJ2-5; D possibly matches TRBD1 or TRBD2 (5 bases each). CDR1 and CDR2 (germline): SEHNR, FQNEAQ (reference sequence). This CDR3 comprises 15 residues. Trimming shortened V by 3 bases and J by 1 base, and 12 bases separated the two germline ends. CDR3 sequence (DNA): TGTGCCAGCAGCTTCCGGGGCATCCCCCAAGAGACCCAGTACTTC. Protein product: CASSFRGIPQETQYF.

CDR3 amino acids: CASSIGAAGIYEQYF. As DNA, the CDR3 is TGTGCCAGCAGTATCGGGGCAGCAGGAATCTACGAGCAGTACTTC. This chain connects TRBV6-1 to TRBJ2-7, with D perhaps being TRBD1 or TRBD2 (5 bases each). This CDR3 has 15 amino acids. Germline values: CDR1 MNHNS, CDR2 SASEGT. V lost 5 bases to trimming and J lost 3 bases, with 17 bases between them.

Many counts were recorded for this clonotype. This sequence joins TRBV27 and TRBJ2-7; D could derive from TRBD1 or TRBD2 (7 bases each). Looked up from germline, CDR1 is MNHEY and CDR2 is SMNVEV (reference sequence). V lost 6 bases and J lost 2, with 14 bases in between. The CDR3 has 14 amino acids. This chain's CDR3 is CASSFRGGPYEQYF. DNA of the CDR3: TGTGCCAGCAGCTTCAGGGGGGGGCCCTACGAGCAGTACTTC.

This clonotype was recorded a few times. The genes are TRBV7-6 and TRBJ2-7; possible D gene TRBD1, 5 bases. The germline CDR1 and CDR2 sequences are SGHVS and FNYEAQ. This CDR3 has 15 amino acids. Trimming took 2 bases from V and 0 from J, leaving 11 bases between them. CDR3 sequence (DNA): TGTGCCAGCAGCTTACGGGCAGGGCGCTCCTACGAGCAGTACTTC. Encoded protein: CASSLRAGRSYEQYF.

The rearrangement uses TRBV20-1 and TRBJ1-1; no clear D. The ends were cut back, 0 bases at V and 7 bases at J, with 12 bases in the middle. The CDR3 covers 13 residues. Germline V gene lookup returns CDR1 DFQATT and CDR2 SNEGSKA (reference sequence). The CDR3 loop is CSARDPSPLEAFF. CDR3 DNA sequence: TGCAGTGCTAGAGACCCCTCCCCGCTTGAAGCTTTCTTT.

This clonotype was detected only a few times. V and J are TRBV4-2 and TRBJ2-5; 11 nucleotides line up with TRBD2. From germline, CDR1 is LGHNA and CDR2 YNFKEQ. The CDR3 is 16 residues long. J was trimmed by 4 bases and V by 0 bases; bases with no gene match: 4. In DNA, the CDR3 is TGTGCCAGCAGCCAAGATCCCCTAGCGGGGGGAGAGACCCAGTACTTC. It yields the protein CASSQDPLAGGETQYF.

The sample holds a few counts of this clonotype. The chain couples TRBV4-2 to TRBJ1-3; D unclear. CDR1 and CDR2 (germline): LGHNA, YNFKEQ. This CDR3 comprises 16 residues. Trimming removed 3 bases from V and 0 bases from J, with 12 bases in between. The CDR3 DNA reads as TGTGCCAGCAGCCAGCCTGACTCCAGCTCTGGAAACACCATATATTTT. Protein sequence: CASSQPDSSSGNTIYF.

This clonotype appeared a few times. The genes are TRBV19 and TRBJ1-2, with D uncertain. V lost 3 bases to trimming and J lost 4 bases, with 9 bases between them. CDR1 and CDR2 (germline): LNHDA, SQIVND (reference sequence). This CDR3 contains 13 residues. In nucleotides, the CDR3 is TGTGCCAGTAGTATCCCGGGTTTCTATGGCTACACCTTC. Protein product: CASSIPGFYGYTF.

The sample holds many counts of this clonotype. This chain uses TRBV6-5 with TRBJ2-3, with D maybe TRBD2 (6 bases). The CDR3 has 16 amino acids. V was trimmed by 0 bases and J by 1 base, leaving 11 bases between them. CDR1 and CDR2 from the germline V gene are MNHEY and SVGAGI. The CDR3 region is CASSYSGLAGTDTQYF. The CDR3 DNA sequence: TGTGCCAGCAGTTACTCGGGTTTAGCGGGCACAGATACGCAGTATTTT.

The V gene is TRBV7-9, the J gene TRBJ1-4, with TRBD1 matching 7 bases. Germline values: CDR1 SEHNR, CDR2 FQNEAQ (reference sequence). This CDR3 is built from 13 residues. V shed 7 bases, J shed 4 bases, and the junction held 3 bases outside the gene matches. CDR3 nucleotide sequence: TGTGCCAGCACCGGACAGGTTAATGAAAAACTGTTTTTT. Protein: CASTGQVNEKLFF.

This clonotype was seen repeatedly, ten times or more. This CDR3 is CSVGLAGSQETQYF. The CDR3 region has the DNA TGCAGCGTTGGGTTAGCGGGGAGCCAAGAGACCCAGTACTTC. The V gene is TRBV29-1, the J gene TRBJ2-5; TRBD2 matches 8 bases. J was trimmed by 1 base and V by 4 bases; bases with no gene match: 5. CDR1 is SQVTM, CDR2 ANQGSEA, per germline. This CDR3 is built from 14 residues.

V is TRBV11-2 and J is TRBJ2-7, with D possibly matching TRBD1 (6 bases). V gave up 0 bases and J gave up 2 bases, with 8 bases separating them. CDR1 is SGHAT, CDR2 FQNNGV, per germline. The CDR3 has 14 residues. This CDR3 is CASSLDTGTYEQYF. CDR3 DNA sequence: TGTGCCAGCAGCTTAGATACAGGGACCTACGAGCAGTACTTC.

This sequence joins TRBV4-1 and TRBJ2-7, with 9 bases fitting TRBD1. The CDR3 loop spans 16 amino acids. The germline V gene has CDR1 MGHRA and CDR2 YSYEKL. Unmatched junction bases numbered 15, after V lost 4 bases and J lost 8 bases. This CDR3 is CASSPLDRGQSPQQYF. DNA for the CDR3: TGCGCCAGCAGCCCCTTGGACAGGGGCCAGTCCCCCCAGCAGTACTTC.